This TCR beta chain appears in the sequencing data of a study of radiotherapy plus CTLA-4 blockade in lung cancer. Overall study results and limits: Increased serum interferon-beta after radiation also reportedly predicted response strongly. Peripheral blood showed expansion of tumor-derived TCR clones after radiotherapy and ipilimumab.

Sequenced by immunoSEQ multiplex PCR; TCRdb stores in-frame clones only, minus some. This repertoire shows 40,000 to 45,000 clones, 65% to 75% found once; its top ten account for more than 20%. Germline V lookup: CDR1 MNHEY, CDR2 SMNVEV (reference sequence). Trimming shortened V by 4 bases and J by 3 bases, and 15 bases separated the two germline ends. The CDR3 is 15 residues long. As to this clone: The antigen is undetermined.

Sample: peripheral blood, taken from a patient treated with radiotherapy plus ipilimumab. The J gene is TRBJ1-2, the V gene TRBV27; possible D gene TRBD1, 5 bases. The sequence was collected from a human donor with non-small cell lung cancer who had a partial response to radiotherapy plus ipilimumab. The CDR3 DNA reads as TGTGCCAGCAGTTCCTCCTTTTCCAGGGACTATGGCTACACCTTC. Its translation: CASSSSFSRDYGYTF.